The 10 T cell receptor beta chains in this list originate from one sample, sequenced in a study of somatic mutations in cytotoxic T cells in rheumatoid arthritis. Libraries were prepared by immunoSEQ multiplex PCR; TCRdb keeps only in-frame clonotypes and omits some of them. Among about 20,000 clones listed, just over 85% were seen once. What was sequenced was CD8+ T cells sorted from blood. The receptors shown here come from a woman aged 50 to 65 in good health.

The V call is TRBV20-1, the J call TRBJ2-7, with no clear D. CDR3 size: 11 residues. The V and J ends lost 1 base and 6 bases respectively, with 7 bases between them. CDR1 and CDR2 from the germline V gene are DFQATT and SNEGSKA (reference sequence). The CDR3 region is CSARVSGEQYF. The CDR3 DNA is TGCAGTGCTAGAGTGAGTGGCGAGCAGTACTTC.

The V and J genes are TRBV11-1 and TRBJ2-3; 8 bases match TRBD2. The CDR3 has 16 residues. Trimming removed 5 bases from V and 2 bases from J; junction bases left unmatched: 9. The germline V gene has CDR1 SGHAT and CDR2 FQDESV (reference sequence). CDR3 protein: CASSVPRGGVTDTQYF. The CDR3 coding sequence is TGTGCCAGCAGCGTGCCCCGGGGGGGGGTCACAGATACGCAGTATTTT.

V usage is TRBV7-9 and J usage is TRBJ2-3; 14 nucleotides line up with TRBD2. The CDR3 covers 16 residues. Germline loops: CDR1 SEHNR, CDR2 FQNEAQ (reference sequence). With V trimmed by 3 bases and J by 5 bases, 4 bases remained unmatched. CDR3 sequence reads: CASSFRLAGGQDTQYF. CDR3 DNA sequence: TGTGCCAGCAGCTTCCGACTAGCGGGGGGGCAAGATACGCAGTATTTT.

The chain uses TRBV5-4 and TRBJ1-1, with D perhaps TRBD1 (5 bases). This CDR3 contains 15 residues. In germline, CDR1 is SGHNT, CDR2 YYREEE (reference sequence). V was cut by 3 bases and J by 0 bases, with 12 bases left in between. CDR3 sequence: CASSWAGGMNTEAFF. DNA for the CDR3: TGTGCCAGCAGCTGGGCGGGGGGGATGAACACTGAAGCTTTCTTT.

The V gene is TRBV9, the J gene TRBJ2-7, with 8 nucleotides matching TRBD2. The CDR3 extends over 15 amino acids. V lost 3 bases and J lost 5; bases outside the gene matches: 10. The V gene's germline CDR1 is SGDLS and CDR2 YYNGEE. The CDR3 here is CASSEGNPGGDEQYF. The CDR3 bases are TGTGCCAGCAGCGAAGGAAATCCCGGGGGGGACGAGCAGTACTTC.

DNA of the CDR3: TGTGCCAGCAGCTTAGGCGGGCAGGGTGGTGGCAATCAGCCCCAGCATTTT. Its protein product is CASSLGGQGGGNQPQHF. The chain employs TRBV7-2 and TRBJ1-5, with D perhaps TRBD1 (5 bases). Germline CDR1 and CDR2: SGHTA and FQGNSA. CDR3 size: 17 residues. V gave up 1 base and J gave up 2 bases, with 15 bases separating them. The full variable domain, in which reference TRBV7-2 and TRBJ1-5 provide the parts outside the CDR3, is GAGVSQSPSNKVTEKGKDVELRCDPISGHTALYWYRQSLGQGLEFLIYFQGNSAPDKSGLPSDRFSAERTGGSVSTLTIQRTQQEDSAVYLCASSLGGQGGGNQPQHFGDGTRLSIL.

The chain has TRBV5-4 and TRBJ2-3; no clear D gene. The V end was cut by 0 bases, the J end by 4 bases, with 6 bases between. The CDR3 is made up of 13 amino acids. The germline V gene encodes CDR1 SGHNT and CDR2 YYREEE (reference sequence). CDR3 residues: CASSLGAADTQYF. The CDR3 region has the DNA TGTGCCAGCAGCTTGGGGGCCGCAGATACGCAGTATTTT.

V usage is TRBV5-1 and J usage is TRBJ2-1; 8 bases map to TRBD2. After removal of 4 bases from V and 3 bases from J, the junction contained 9 bases not matched to a gene. Germline CDR1 is SGHRS and CDR2 is YFSETQ. The CDR3 has 16 residues. The chain's CDR3 is CASSPKTSGGYNEQFF. The CDR3 DNA is TGCGCCAGCAGCCCAAAAACCAGCGGGGGCTACAATGAGCAGTTCTTC.

This clone appeared once. This rearrangement joins TRBV7-2 to TRBJ2-5; D gene ambiguous. The CDR3 has 13 amino acids. The germline CDR1 and CDR2 sequences are SGHTA and FQGNSA. The ends were cut back, 5 bases at V and 6 bases at J, with 13 bases in the middle. The CDR3 sequence is CASSLQVVQTQYF. CDR3 nucleotide sequence: TGTGCCAGCAGCCTACAAGTTGTACAGACCCAGTACTTC.

This clone was observed a single time. The chain carries TRBV10-3 and TRBJ2-7, with D hard to call. V gave up 0 bases and J gave up 2 bases, with 11 bases separating them. This CDR3 spans 15 amino acids. Germline V gene sequence: CDR1 ENHRY, CDR2 SYGVKD. The CDR3 sequence is CAISESIRVAYEQYF. The CDR3 DNA sequence: TGTGCCATCAGTGAGTCCATCCGGGTGGCCTACGAGCAGTACTTC.